Each of the 28 T cell receptor beta chains below was sequenced from the same sample in a study of identical twins (dated by TCRdb to about 2016). The library relied on 5' RACE. Sequencing relied on an Illumina HiSeq 2000. Through fastp at Q25 and MiXCR, TCRdb rebuilt clones from the public reads, retaining in-frame beta chains. Identical CDR3 proteins give one entry, which carries the most common genes and DNA. Here the sample has around 1.7 million distinct CDR3 sequences; about 31% occur a single time. The ten largest make up approximately 0.25% of the sample. Sequenced: cord blood. These TCRs come from a newborn girl in good health.

The chain is built from TRBV29-1 and TRBJ2-5, with 9 bases lining up with TRBD2. The trim removed 1 base at V and 7 bases at J, leaving 4 bases unmatched. The CDR3 covers 13 residues. CDR1 is SQVTM, CDR2 ANQGSEA, per germline. Written as DNA, the CDR3 is TGCAGCGTTGAAGGACTAGCGGTCAGGACCCAGTACTTC. Amino acid sequence: CSVEGLAVRTQYF.

The chain joins TRBV7-8 to TRBJ2-3; 12 nucleotides agree with TRBD2. The CDR3 is made up of 16 amino acids. The V and J ends lost 2 bases and 6 bases, in that order; junction bases with no gene match: 6. Per germline, CDR1 SGHVS and CDR2 FQNEAQ. CDR3 residues: CASSLRRLAGEDTQYF. For the CDR3, the DNA is TGTGCCAGCAGCTTAAGACGACTAGCGGGAGAGGATACGCAGTATTTT. Variable domain in full (rest from reference TRBV7-8 and TRBJ2-3): GAGVSQSPRYKVAKRGQDVALRCDPISGHVSLFWYQQALGQGPEFLTYFQNEAQLDKSGLPSDRFFAERPEGSVSTLKIQRTQQEDSAVYLCASSLRRLAGEDTQYFGPGTRLTVL.

The rearrangement links TRBV29-1 to TRBJ2-5; 10 bases match TRBD1. Germline CDR1 and CDR2: SQVTM and ANQGSEA. The CDR3 length is 13 residues. V lost 4 bases and J lost 1; bases outside the gene matches: 0. The CDR3 here is CSVGTGGQETQYF. In nucleotides, the CDR3 is TGCAGCGTTGGGACAGGGGGCCAAGAGACCCAGTACTTC.

This clonotype turned up a few times. The chain carries TRBV7-9 and TRBJ2-1; TRBD2 matches at 9 bases. V dropped 4 bases and J dropped 8; count of bases not matched to a gene: 12. Germline loops: CDR1 SEHNR, CDR2 FQNEAQ (reference sequence). CDR3 length equals 16 residues. The CDR3 loop reads CASSSLLAGLADEQFF. DNA of the CDR3: TGTGCCAGCAGCTCCCTGCTAGCGGGGCTCGCCGATGAGCAGTTCTTC.

This clonotype has a handful of counts. This chain links TRBV4-1 with TRBJ1-1; tentative D call: TRBD1 (6 bases). V dropped 4 bases and J dropped 1 base, with 16 bases sitting between them. CDR1 is MGHRA and CDR2 is YSYEKL in the germline V gene. The CDR3 runs to 16 residues. The CDR3 DNA reads TGCGCCAGCAGCCTCCGGGCAGGGGCCAAGAACACTGAAGCTTTCTTT. Protein product: CASSLRAGAKNTEAFF.

Only a few counts were recorded for this clonotype. This chain connects TRBV28 to TRBJ2-7; 9 nucleotides agree with TRBD1. V trimming: 3 bases; J trimming: 1 base; junction bases outside the gene matches: 4. Germline V gene sequence: CDR1 MDHEN, CDR2 SYDVKM. The CDR3 is 15 amino acids. The CDR3: CASSFAGQGSYEQYF. The DNA of the CDR3 is TGTGCCAGCAGTTTTGCGGGACAGGGTTCCTACGAGCAGTACTTC.

A single count supports this clonotype. This rearrangement joins TRBV19 to TRBJ2-5; TRBD2 matches 7 bases. Germline CDR1 and CDR2: LNHDA and SQIVND (reference sequence). The CDR3 extends over 15 amino acids. Trimming cost V 7 bases and J 1 base; bases outside gene matches: 9. CDR3 nucleotides: TGTGCCAGTAAGGACCTAGCGGCCCCCCAAGAGACCCAGTACTTC. Its translation is CASKDLAAPQETQYF. Supplemented by reference TRBV19 and TRBJ2-5, the full variable domain reads DGGITQSPKYLFRKEGQNVTLSCEQNLNHDAMYWYRQDPGQGLRLIYYSQIVNDFQKGDIAEGYSVSREKKESFPLTVTSAQKNPTAFYLCASKDLAAPQETQYFGPGTRLLVL.

The V and J genes are TRBV7-9 and TRBJ2-3; possible D gene TRBD1, 6 bases. V shed 5 bases and J shed 1 base, with 19 bases lying between them. Germline values: CDR1 SEHNR, CDR2 FQNEAQ (reference sequence). The CDR3 length is 17 residues. Here the CDR3 DNA reads TGTGCCAGCAGCGCACGTTCCGGGACATCCCGCACAGATACGCAGTATTTT. The encoded protein is CASSARSGTSRTDTQYF.

This clonotype has more than one count but fewer than ten. The chain links TRBV20-1 to TRBJ2-3, with D possibly being TRBD2 (6 bases). This CDR3 is 15 amino acids long. Germline CDR1 DFQATT, CDR2 SNEGSKA (reference sequence). Trimming stripped 0 bases from V and 0 bases from J, with 10 bases between. The CDR3: CSARDIGTSTDTQYF. In nucleotides, the CDR3 is TGCAGTGCTAGAGATATCGGGACTAGCACAGATACGCAGTATTTT.

Here the CDR3 DNA reads TGTGCCAGCAGTCCCAATATGGGGTGGCTAGCGGGAAACGAGCAGTACTTC. This translates into CASSPNMGWLAGNEQYF. The chain employs TRBV27 and TRBJ2-7; 9 nucleotides match TRBD2. V trimming: 5 bases; J trimming: 5 bases; junction bases outside the gene matches: 16. The CDR3 totals 17 residues. Looked up from germline, CDR1 is MNHEY and CDR2 is SMNVEV (reference sequence).

The chain uses TRBV6-1 and TRBJ1-5; a weak D match, TRBD1 (5 bases). The CDR3 has 14 residues. The germline V gene has CDR1 MNHNS and CDR2 SASEGT. Deletions cut 2 bases from V and 4 bases from J, with 9 bases between. CDR3 coding DNA: TGTGCCAGCAGTGAATCAGGGTGGAATCAGCCCCAGCATTTT. Its protein product is CASSESGWNQPQHF.

A remark on this clonotype: A read error may be the cause here, since a much bigger clone is one base away. This chain connects TRBV5-1 to TRBJ2-7, with a possible D match to TRBD2 (5 bases). CDR3 length equals 15 residues. Germline V lookup: CDR1 SGHRS, CDR2 YFSETQ. V lost 3 bases to trimming and J lost 0 bases, with 13 bases between them. The CDR3 region is CASSSESGSSYEQYF. CDR3 coding DNA: TGCGCCAGCAGCTCGGAGTCGGGGAGCTCCTACGAGCAGTACTTC.

This clonotype has only a few counts. The chain combines TRBV2 with TRBJ2-6, with D tentatively TRBD1 (5 bases). The V gene's germline CDR1 is SNHLY and CDR2 FYNNEI. The V end was cut by 6 bases, the J end by 0 bases, with 9 bases between. The CDR3 contains 15 residues. CDR3 loop: CASRRGSSGANVLTF. CDR3 bases: TGTGCCAGCAGAAGGGGCAGCTCTGGGGCCAACGTCCTGACTTTC.

The chain joins TRBV12-3 or TRBV12-4 to TRBJ2-3; TRBD2 aligns across 7 bases. The CDR3 is 11 residues long. The J segment lost 7 bases and the V segment lost 8 bases, leaving 3 bases of the junction unmatched. Here the CDR3 DNA reads TGTGCCAGCCTAGCGGCCCATACGCAGTATTTT. Translated: CASLAAHTQYF.

This clonotype has just one count. The rearrangement uses TRBV30 and TRBJ1-2; 7 bases are a match to TRBD1. The CDR3 is 12 residues long. Per the germline V gene, CDR1 is GTSNPN and CDR2 is SVGIG (reference sequence). V gave up 5 bases and J gave up 0 bases; unmatched junction bases: 0. CDR3: CAWQGANYGYTF. The CDR3, as DNA: TGTGCCTGGCAGGGGGCTAACTATGGCTACACCTTC.

This clonotype was detected only a few times. V gene TRBV6-5 combines with J gene TRBJ1-2; D gene ambiguous. The CDR3 length is 13 residues. V lost 0 bases to trimming and J lost 7 bases, with 9 bases between them. Germline loops: CDR1 MNHEY, CDR2 SVGAGI. The CDR3 is CASSYSSWGGYTF. CDR3 nucleotide sequence: TGTGCCAGCAGTTACTCCTCTTGGGGTGGCTACACCTTC.

This clonotype appeared a few times. The V gene is TRBV29-1, the J gene TRBJ2-3; perhaps TRBD2 as D (5 bases). Trimming shortened V by 4 bases and J by 2 bases, and 10 bases separated the two germline ends. The CDR3 loop spans 13 amino acids. The germline V gene encodes CDR1 SQVTM and CDR2 ANQGSEA. This chain's CDR3 is CSVGTAFTDTQYF. CDR3 DNA sequence: TGCAGCGTTGGGACTGCCTTCACAGATACGCAGTATTTT.

The rearrangement links TRBV25-1 to TRBJ2-1, with a possible D match to TRBD1 (5 bases). Germline lookup yields CDR1 MGHDK and CDR2 SYGVNS. V lost 4 bases and J lost 0, with 19 bases in between. The CDR3 totals 18 residues. Here the CDR3 DNA reads TGTGCCAGCAGTGCAAAAGGGTGGGGCCCTTCCTCCTACAATGAGCAGTTCTTC. It translates to CASSAKGWGPSSYNEQFF.

V and J are TRBV20-1 and TRBJ1-6; no reliable D call. The CDR3 contains 12 residues. The germline gives CDR1 DFQATT, CDR2 SNEGSKA (reference sequence). Deletions cut 7 bases from V and 11 bases from J, with 15 bases between. CDR3 DNA: TGCAGTGGTAGTACCCCCTCCGCACCCCTCCACTTT. Residues: CSGSTPSAPLHF.

The chain couples TRBV5-6 to TRBJ2-1; no reliable D call. The CDR3 totals 14 residues. With 0 bases removed from V and 6 bases from J, the gap between germline ends came to 10 bases. Germline assignment: CDR1 SGHDT and CDR2 YYEEEE. CDR3 bases: TGTGCCAGCAGCTTGGAATGGCTTGCCAATGAGCAGTTCTTC. Its translation is CASSLEWLANEQFF.

Only a few counts were recorded for this clonotype. The J gene is TRBJ2-7, the V gene TRBV27; D is undetermined. The CDR3 totals 15 residues. Trimming took off 6 bases at V and 0 bases at J, with 15 bases between the two ends. Per the germline V gene, CDR1 is MNHEY and CDR2 is SMNVEV (reference sequence). The CDR3 loop is CASSPRPFRSYEQYF. The CDR3 bases are TGTGCCAGCAGCCCAAGACCATTCCGCTCCTACGAGCAGTACTTC.

This clonotype was observed a handful of times. The chain joins TRBV2 to TRBJ1-6; D not certain. Per germline, CDR1 SNHLY and CDR2 FYNNEI. The CDR3 has 18 amino acids. Trimming removed 4 bases from V and 7 bases from J, with 23 bases in between. The CDR3 sequence is CASSGGFFTQRRNSPLHF. As DNA, the CDR3 is TGTGCCAGCAGTGGGGGATTCTTTACCCAGAGAAGAAATTCACCCCTCCACTTT.

CDR3 sequence: CAKSGTGCTDTQYF. The DNA of the CDR3 is TGTGCCAAAAGTGGGACAGGGTGCACAGATACGCAGTATTTT. The chain recombines TRBV6-5 with TRBJ2-3; TRBD1 agrees at 9 bases. The V gene end was trimmed by 10 bases and the J gene end by 1 base; junction bases not matched to a gene: 6. The CDR3 has 14 amino acids. The germline V gene has CDR1 MNHEY and CDR2 SVGAGI.

This rearrangement joins TRBV20-1 to TRBJ1-1; D call uncertain. The CDR3 spans 15 residues. Trimming took 1 base from V and 2 from J, leaving 14 bases between them. Germline CDR1 reads DFQATT; CDR2 reads SNEGSKA (reference sequence). This chain's CDR3 is CSARVLGRRNTEAFF. As DNA, the CDR3 is TGCAGTGCTAGAGTCTTGGGCAGGAGAAACACTGAAGCTTTCTTT.

The chain has TRBV2 and TRBJ1-6; D remains unclear. This CDR3 has 14 amino acids. V was trimmed by 4 bases and J by 6 bases, leaving 10 bases between them. From germline, CDR1 is SNHLY and CDR2 FYNNEI. In DNA, the CDR3 is TGTGCCAGCAGTGGTCAGAGGAGTAATTCACCCCTCCACTTT. Translation: CASSGQRSNSPLHF. The whole variable domain, remainder taken from reference TRBV2 and TRBJ1-6, is EPEVTQTPSHQVTQMGQEVILRCVPISNHLYFYWYRQILGQKVEFLVSFYNNEISEKSEIFDDQFSVERPDGSNFTLKIRSTKLEDSAMYFCASSGQRSNSPLHFGNGTRLTVT.

The rearrangement links TRBV7-9 to TRBJ2-1, with 8 nucleotides matching TRBD2. Unmatched junction bases numbered 6, after V lost 1 base and J lost 7 bases. The germline V gene encodes CDR1 SEHNR and CDR2 FQNEAQ (reference sequence). The CDR3 totals 15 residues. The CDR3 here is CASSLGVAGKNEQFF. For the CDR3, the DNA is TGTGCCAGCAGCTTAGGGGTAGCGGGAAAAAATGAGCAGTTCTTC.

This clonotype was observed a handful of times. The V call is TRBV24-1, the J call TRBJ2-1; 13 bases are shared with TRBD2. This CDR3 spans 16 amino acids. Trimming cost V 1 base and J 10 bases; bases outside gene matches: 6. The germline V gene has CDR1 KGHDR and CDR2 SFDVKD. CDR3 protein: CATSDFGTSGKGEQFF. For the CDR3, the DNA is TGTGCCACCAGTGATTTCGGGACTAGCGGGAAAGGGGAGCAGTTCTTC.

Details on this clonotype: This clone may be a read error of a much larger clone one base away. The CDR3 region is CASGDREQYF. The DNA for the CDR3 is TGTGCCAGCGGTGACAGGGAGCAGTACTTC. The chain uses TRBV25-1 and TRBJ2-5, with 7 bases identical to TRBD1. The germline V gene has CDR1 MGHDK and CDR2 SYGVNS. This CDR3 has 10 amino acids.